This passage covers 22 T cell receptor beta chains from one sample sequenced in a study of tumor T cells in aggressive B-cell lymphoma. Here immunoSEQ multiplex PCR was the method, and the copy in TCRdb shows in-frame clones only, minus some. Of roughly 2,500 clones listed, around 80% are singletons. The sample was tumor tissue. These TCRs come from an adult with diffuse large B cell lymphoma.

The J gene is TRBJ1-2, the V gene TRBV5-1, with TRBD1 matching over 7 bases. With 4 bases clipped from V and 2 bases from J, the junction kept 2 bases outside the gene matches. The CDR3 contains 13 residues. Germline V CDR1 and CDR2: SGHRS, YFSETQ. CDR3 in DNA: TGCGCCAGCAGCCAGGGGGGAAACTATGGCTACACCTTC. Translating it yields CASSQGGNYGYTF.

The J gene is TRBJ2-7, the V gene TRBV2; 7 nucleotides agree with TRBD1. The CDR3 totals 14 residues. Unmatched junction bases numbered 8, after V lost 6 bases and J lost 3 bases. Germline-derived CDR1 and CDR2 are SNHLY and FYNNEI. The CDR3 protein is CASRLSTGVYEQYF. The CDR3 nucleotides are TGTGCCAGCAGACTTTCTACAGGGGTCTACGAGCAGTACTTC.

The chain links TRBV6-1 to TRBJ1-4; maybe TRBD1 (6 bases). Deletions cut 4 bases from V and 8 bases from J, with 20 bases between. The germline V gene has CDR1 MNHNS and CDR2 SASEGT. The CDR3 has 16 residues. This chain's CDR3 is CASSVAGTTQGEKLFF. The CDR3 DNA reads as TGTGCCAGCAGTGTGGCAGGGACCACCCAGGGGGAAAAACTGTTTTTT.

The CDR3 here is CASSDALLTGPSYEQYF. CDR3 DNA sequence: TGTGCCAGCAGTGACGCTTTACTTACAGGGCCCTCCTACGAGCAGTACTTC. This chain joins TRBV6-4 and TRBJ2-7, with D possibly being TRBD1 (6 bases). Germline CDR1 is MRHNA and CDR2 is SNTAGT. V was cut by 2 bases and J by 0 bases, with 17 bases left in between. The CDR3 consists of 17 residues.

The chain has TRBV30 and TRBJ1-2; the D gene is possibly TRBD1 (5 bases). Germline V gene data show CDR1 as GTSNPN and CDR2 as SVGIG (reference sequence). V was cut by 5 bases and J by 0 bases, with 13 bases left in between. This CDR3 spans 14 amino acids. CDR3 in amino acids: CAWSQGGTNYGYTF. The CDR3 DNA follows: TGTGCCTGGTCTCAGGGAGGGACTAACTATGGCTACACCTTC.

The chain joins TRBV4-1 to TRBJ1-6; the D gene is possibly TRBD1 (6 bases). Germline loops: CDR1 MGHRA, CDR2 YSYEKL. Trimming pared 4 bases from V and 6 bases from J, leaving 16 bases between. There are 16 residues in the CDR3. CDR3 coding DNA: TGCGCCAGCAGCCCCACCCCTCGGACAGTTAATTCACCCCTCCACTTT. This encodes CASSPTPRTVNSPLHF.

The gene calls are TRBV4-1 and TRBJ1-1, with D perhaps matching TRBD1 (5 bases). V was trimmed by 1 base and J by 4 bases, leaving 13 bases between them. This CDR3 is 15 amino acids long. Looked up from germline, CDR1 is MGHRA and CDR2 is YSYEKL. Here the CDR3 DNA reads TGCGCCAGCAGCCAAGGAGGAGGGGAGGGCACTGAAGCTTTCTTT. The encoded protein is CASSQGGGEGTEAFF.

This chain joins TRBV7-9 and TRBJ1-2, with 8 nucleotides matching TRBD1. There are 18 residues in the CDR3. V shed 1 base and J 2 bases; nucleotides not matched to a gene: 12. Germline V gives CDR1 SEHNR, CDR2 FQNEAQ (reference sequence). The CDR3 reads CASSLERQGPWRNYGYTF. The CDR3 DNA reads as TGTGCCAGCAGCTTAGAGAGACAGGGGCCGTGGAGGAACTATGGCTACACCTTC.

The chain couples TRBV27 to TRBJ2-5; D might be TRBD1 (6 bases). CDR3 size: 14 residues. Trimming took 6 bases from V and 0 from J, leaving 11 bases between them. From germline, CDR1 is MNHEY and CDR2 SMNVEV (reference sequence). In DNA form, the CDR3 reads TGTGCCAGCAGCTCCACAGGGTACCAAGAGACCCAGTACTTC. Residues: CASSSTGYQETQYF.

This chain connects TRBV10-2 to TRBJ2-7; 7 nucleotides line up with TRBD1. The germline V gene encodes CDR1 WSHSY and CDR2 SAAADI. This CDR3 is 12 amino acids long. V lost 9 bases, J lost 2 bases, and 4 bases stayed unmatched. The DNA for the CDR3 is TGCGCCAGTTGGGACAGCCCCTACGAGCAGTACTTC. It specifies CASWDSPYEQYF.

V usage is TRBV9 and J usage is TRBJ1-4; D gene ambiguous. This CDR3 is 16 amino acids long. CDR1 is SGDLS and CDR2 is YYNGEE in the germline V gene. Trimming took 0 bases from V and 0 from J, leaving 9 bases between them. The CDR3 nucleotides are TGTGCCAGCAGCGTAGATCTGTTTGCAACTAATGAAAAACTGTTTTTT. It yields the protein CASSVDLFATNEKLFF.

The chain has TRBV4-1 and TRBJ1-5; D call uncertain. Germline V gene sequence: CDR1 MGHRA, CDR2 YSYEKL. The V gene lost 0 bases and the J gene lost 0 bases, with 9 bases spanning the gap. The CDR3 consists of 16 residues. The CDR3 nucleotides read TGCGCCAGCAGCCAAGAGGCGGATTATAGCAATCAGCCCCAGCATTTT. Amino acid sequence: CASSQEADYSNQPQHF.

The chain is built from TRBV30 and TRBJ1-6; 7 bases match TRBD1. J lost 7 bases, V lost 0 bases, and 9 bases had no gene match. The germline V gene has CDR1 GTSNPN and CDR2 SVGIG (reference sequence). CDR3 length: 16 residues. The CDR3 here is CAWSVLWGTVNSPLHF. In nucleotides, the CDR3 is TGTGCCTGGAGTGTACTTTGGGGGACAGTGAATTCACCCCTCCACTTT.

The chain has TRBV7-8 and TRBJ1-3; the D gene is possibly TRBD1 (5 bases). The CDR3 length is 16 residues. The V end was cut by 5 bases, the J end by 3 bases, with 17 bases between. Germline CDR1 and CDR2: SGHVS and FQNEAQ. The CDR3 reads CASSPREAGIGNTIYF. CDR3 in DNA: TGTGCCAGCAGCCCACGGGAGGCAGGGATTGGAAACACCATATATTTT.

The chain carries TRBV5-1 and TRBJ2-1, with TRBD2 matching 7 bases. V lost 1 base and J lost 3; bases outside the gene matches: 4. CDR1 and CDR2 (germline): SGHRS, YFSETQ. This CDR3 is 15 amino acids long. CDR3 sequence: CASSLSGEGYNEQFF. The CDR3 DNA sequence: TGCGCCAGCAGCTTGTCGGGGGAGGGCTACAATGAGCAGTTCTTC.

This chain uses TRBV5-6 with TRBJ2-5; maybe TRBD2 (6 bases). Trimming took 2 bases from V and 5 from J, leaving 10 bases between them. The CDR3 has 13 amino acids. Looked up from germline, CDR1 is SGHDT and CDR2 is YYEEEE. The CDR3 region is CASSFPGTETQYF. The CDR3, as DNA: TGTGCCAGCAGCTTCCCGGGGACTGAGACCCAGTACTTC.

The chain uses TRBV30 and TRBJ2-1; 7 bases are shared with TRBD1. Germline V gene data show CDR1 as GTSNPN and CDR2 as SVGIG (reference sequence). With V trimmed by 4 bases and J by 6 bases, 6 bases remained unmatched. The length of the CDR3 is 13 residues. CDR3 sequence (DNA): TGTGCCTGGACAAGACAGGGTGGCAATGAGCAGTTCTTC. Its protein product is CAWTRQGGNEQFF.

This clone was seen a few times. V usage is TRBV9 and J usage is TRBJ2-7, with 10 bases matching TRBD1. J lost 3 bases, V lost 4 bases, and 10 bases had no gene match. Germline V CDR1 and CDR2: SGDLS, YYNGEE. There are 16 residues in the CDR3. CDR3 sequence (DNA): TGTGCCAGCAGCTTATTGTCCGGGACAGGGGTCTACGAGCAGTACTTC. Residues: CASSLLSGTGVYEQYF.

The chain carries TRBV19 and TRBJ1-5; TRBD1 is a possible D gene (6 bases). The CDR3 covers 16 residues. V gave up 3 bases and J gave up 0 bases, with 12 bases separating them. Per the germline V gene, CDR1 is LNHDA and CDR2 is SQIVND (reference sequence). CDR3 DNA sequence: TGTGCCAGTAGTATGGGCAGGGGATATAGCAATCAGCCCCAGCATTTT. Its protein product is CASSMGRGYSNQPQHF.

The rearrangement links TRBV6-6 to TRBJ1-2, with 10 positions matching TRBD1. The CDR3 runs 16 residues. Unmatched junction bases numbered 10, after V lost 5 bases and J lost 4 bases. Germline values: CDR1 MNHNY, CDR2 SVGAGI (reference sequence). DNA for the CDR3: TGTGCCAGCAGTCCCCTCTGGGGACAGGGGCTCTATGGCTACACCTTC. It codes for CASSPLWGQGLYGYTF.

The J gene is TRBJ2-7, the V gene TRBV5-1; a possible D gene is TRBD2 (7 bases). V lost 0 bases, J lost 1 base, and 14 bases lay in between. Germline V gene lookup returns CDR1 SGHRS and CDR2 YFSETQ. CDR3 length: 16 amino acids. Written as DNA, the CDR3 is TGCGCCAGCAGCTTGGCCGGGGGGACACTATCCTACGAGCAGTACTTC. This sequence encodes CASSLAGGTLSYEQYF.

The rearrangement joins TRBV6-5 to TRBJ1-2; D is perhaps TRBD1 (5 bases). V was clipped by 4 bases and J by 0 bases, with 9 bases between them. The germline V gene has CDR1 MNHEY and CDR2 SVGAGI. The CDR3 has 14 residues. The CDR3 DNA reads as TGTGCCAGCAGTTCAGGGAACACTAACTATGGCTACACCTTC. As protein: CASSSGNTNYGYTF.